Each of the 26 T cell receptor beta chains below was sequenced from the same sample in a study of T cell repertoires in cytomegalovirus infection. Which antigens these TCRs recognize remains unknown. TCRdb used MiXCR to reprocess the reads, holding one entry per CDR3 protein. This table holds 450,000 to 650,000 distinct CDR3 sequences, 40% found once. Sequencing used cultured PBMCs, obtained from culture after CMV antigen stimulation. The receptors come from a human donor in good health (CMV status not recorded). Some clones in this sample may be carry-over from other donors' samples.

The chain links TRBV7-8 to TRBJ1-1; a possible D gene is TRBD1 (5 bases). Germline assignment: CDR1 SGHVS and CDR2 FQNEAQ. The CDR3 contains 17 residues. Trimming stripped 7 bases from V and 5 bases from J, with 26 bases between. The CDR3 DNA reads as TGTGCCAGCAAAATCGTCCCCGGGGCATCACCGGGTACTGAAGCTTTCTTT. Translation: CASKIVPGASPGTEAFF.

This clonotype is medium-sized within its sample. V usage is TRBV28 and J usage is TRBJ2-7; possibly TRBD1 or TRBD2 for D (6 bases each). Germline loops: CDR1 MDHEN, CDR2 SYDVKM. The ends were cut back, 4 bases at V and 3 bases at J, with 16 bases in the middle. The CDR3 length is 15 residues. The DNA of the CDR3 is TGTGCCAGCAGTTCAGCTAGGGGGGAACTCTACGAGCAGTACTTC. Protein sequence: CASSSARGELYEQYF.

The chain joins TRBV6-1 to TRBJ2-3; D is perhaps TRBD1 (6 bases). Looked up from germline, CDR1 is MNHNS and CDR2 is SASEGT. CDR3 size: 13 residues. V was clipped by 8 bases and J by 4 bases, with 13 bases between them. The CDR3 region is CASQSKGADTQYF. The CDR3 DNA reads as TGTGCCAGCCAGTCCAAGGGGGCAGATACGCAGTATTTT.

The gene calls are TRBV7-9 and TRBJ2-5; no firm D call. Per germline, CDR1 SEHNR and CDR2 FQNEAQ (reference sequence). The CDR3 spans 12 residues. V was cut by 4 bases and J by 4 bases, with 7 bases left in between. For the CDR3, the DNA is TGTGCCAGCAGCTCCCCGGGAGAGACCCAGTACTTC. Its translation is CASSSPGETQYF. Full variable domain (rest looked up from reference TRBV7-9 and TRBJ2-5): DTGVSQNPRHKITKRGQNVTFRCDPISEHNRLYWYRQTLGQGPEFLTYFQNEAQLEKSRLLSDRFSAERPKGSFSTLEIQRTEQGDSAMYLCASSSPGETQYFGPGTRLLVL.

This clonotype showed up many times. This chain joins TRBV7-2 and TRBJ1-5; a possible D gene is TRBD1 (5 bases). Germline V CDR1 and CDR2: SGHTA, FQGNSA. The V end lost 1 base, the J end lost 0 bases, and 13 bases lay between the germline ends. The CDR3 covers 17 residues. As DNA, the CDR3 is TGTGCCAGCAGCTTAGTATGGGGCAAGTATAGCAATCAGCCCCAGCATTTT. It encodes CASSLVWGKYSNQPQHF.

CDR3 DNA: TGTGCCAGCAGTCTCCTTCCCACTAGCACAGATACGCAGTATTTT. The encoded protein is CASSLLPTSTDTQYF. This chain joins TRBV12-3 or TRBV12-4 and TRBJ2-3; D gene unclear. Trimming removed 5 bases from V and 0 bases from J, with 12 bases in between. The CDR3 totals 15 residues.

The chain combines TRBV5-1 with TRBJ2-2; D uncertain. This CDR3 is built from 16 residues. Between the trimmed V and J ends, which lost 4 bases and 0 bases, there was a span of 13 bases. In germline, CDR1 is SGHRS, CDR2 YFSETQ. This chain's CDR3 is CASSALGRSNTGELFF. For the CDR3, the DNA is TGCGCCAGCAGCGCTTTAGGGCGCTCGAACACCGGGGAGCTGTTTTTT.

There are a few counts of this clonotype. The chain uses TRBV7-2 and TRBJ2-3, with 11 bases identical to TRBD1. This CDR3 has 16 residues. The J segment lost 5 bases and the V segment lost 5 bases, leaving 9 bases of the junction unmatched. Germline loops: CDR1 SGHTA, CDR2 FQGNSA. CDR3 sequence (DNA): TGTGCCAGCAGCACGCGGACAGGGGGCGAAGGAGATACGCAGTATTTT. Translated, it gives CASSTRTGGEGDTQYF.

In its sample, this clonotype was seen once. CDR3 nucleotides: TGTGCCAGCAGCCCCGCTAGCGGGGCCCACTACGAGCAGTACTTC. This sequence encodes CASSPASGAHYEQYF. The chain uses TRBV3-1 and TRBJ2-7, with 9 positions matching TRBD2. The J segment lost 3 bases and the V segment lost 4 bases, leaving 7 bases of the junction unmatched. This CDR3 spans 15 amino acids. Germline lookup yields CDR1 LGHDT and CDR2 YNNKEL (reference sequence).

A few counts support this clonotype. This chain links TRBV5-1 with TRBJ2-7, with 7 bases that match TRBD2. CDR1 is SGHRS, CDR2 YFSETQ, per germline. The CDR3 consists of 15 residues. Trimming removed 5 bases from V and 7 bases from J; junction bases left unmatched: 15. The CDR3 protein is CASSQEREAPREQYF. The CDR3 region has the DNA TGCGCCAGCAGTCAGGAGCGGGAAGCCCCCCGGGAGCAGTACTTC.

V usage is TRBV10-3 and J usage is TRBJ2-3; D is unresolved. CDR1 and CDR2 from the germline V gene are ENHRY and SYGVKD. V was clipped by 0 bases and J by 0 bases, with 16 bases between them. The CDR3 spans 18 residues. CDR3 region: CAISESVQNGASTDTQYF. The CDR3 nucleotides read TGTGCCATCAGTGAGTCGGTCCAGAACGGTGCTAGCACAGATACGCAGTATTTT.

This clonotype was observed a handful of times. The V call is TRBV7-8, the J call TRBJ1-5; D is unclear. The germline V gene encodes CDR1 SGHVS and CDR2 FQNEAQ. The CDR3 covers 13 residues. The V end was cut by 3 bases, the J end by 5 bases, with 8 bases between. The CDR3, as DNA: TGTGCCAGCAGCTTCAACAGTGATCAGCCCCAGCATTTT. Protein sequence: CASSFNSDQPQHF.

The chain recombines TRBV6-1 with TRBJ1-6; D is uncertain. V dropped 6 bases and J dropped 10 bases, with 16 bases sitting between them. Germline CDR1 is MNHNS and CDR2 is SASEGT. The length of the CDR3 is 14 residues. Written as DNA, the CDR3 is TGTGCCAGCAGCCTCCAGATGGGGTACTCACCCCTCCACTTT. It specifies CASSLQMGYSPLHF.

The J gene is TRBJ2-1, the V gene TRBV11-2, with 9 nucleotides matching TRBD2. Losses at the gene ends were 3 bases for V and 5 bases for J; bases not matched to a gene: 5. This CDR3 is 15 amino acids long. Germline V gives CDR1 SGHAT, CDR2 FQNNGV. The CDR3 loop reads CASSFYEREDNEQFF. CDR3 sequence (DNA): TGTGCCAGCAGCTTCTATGAGCGGGAGGACAATGAGCAGTTCTTC. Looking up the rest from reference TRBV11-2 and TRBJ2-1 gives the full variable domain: EAGVAQSPRYKIIEKRQSVAFWCNPISGHATLYWYQQILGQGPKLLIQFQNNGVVDDSQLPKDRFSAERLKGVDSTLKIQPAKLEDSAVYLCASSFYEREDNEQFFGPGTRLTVL.

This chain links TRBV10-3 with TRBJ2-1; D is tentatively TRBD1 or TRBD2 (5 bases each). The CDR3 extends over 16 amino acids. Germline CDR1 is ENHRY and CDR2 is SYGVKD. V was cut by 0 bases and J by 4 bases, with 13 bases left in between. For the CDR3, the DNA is TGTGCCATCAGTGAGTCGAAGGCCTGGGGGTACAATGAGCAGTTCTTC. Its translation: CAISESKAWGYNEQFF.

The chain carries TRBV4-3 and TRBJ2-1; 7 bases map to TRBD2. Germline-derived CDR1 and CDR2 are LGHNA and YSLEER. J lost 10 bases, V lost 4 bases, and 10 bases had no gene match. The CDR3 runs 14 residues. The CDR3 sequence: CASSPSTSPREQFF. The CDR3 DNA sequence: TGCGCCAGCAGCCCGTCGACTAGCCCACGCGAGCAGTTCTTC.

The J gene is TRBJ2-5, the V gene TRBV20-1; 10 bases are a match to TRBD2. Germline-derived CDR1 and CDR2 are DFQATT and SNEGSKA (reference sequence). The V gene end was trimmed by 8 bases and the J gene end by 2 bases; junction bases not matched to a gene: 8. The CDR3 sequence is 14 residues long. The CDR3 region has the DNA TGCAGTCCTCCAAGCGGGGGGGTTCAAGAGACCCAGTACTTC. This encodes CSPPSGGVQETQYF.

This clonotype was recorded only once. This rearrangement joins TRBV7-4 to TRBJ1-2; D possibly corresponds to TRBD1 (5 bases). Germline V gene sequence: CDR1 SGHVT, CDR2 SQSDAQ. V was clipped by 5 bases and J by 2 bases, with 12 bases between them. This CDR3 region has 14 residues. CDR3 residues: CASSQGVRNYGYTF. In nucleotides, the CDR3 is TGTGCCAGCAGCCAGGGCGTGAGGAACTATGGCTACACCTTC.

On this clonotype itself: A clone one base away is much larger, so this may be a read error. The CDR3 DNA follows: TGTGCCAGCAGTGCACCGGGACACTTAACGGGCGAGCAGTACTTC. Its translation is CASSAPGHLTGEQYF. This rearrangement joins TRBV6-8 to TRBJ2-7, with D possibly being TRBD1 (6 bases). The germline V gene has CDR1 MNHGY and CDR2 SAAAGT. The CDR3 has 15 amino acids. Trimming left V 5 bases short and J 6 bases short, with 20 bases between.

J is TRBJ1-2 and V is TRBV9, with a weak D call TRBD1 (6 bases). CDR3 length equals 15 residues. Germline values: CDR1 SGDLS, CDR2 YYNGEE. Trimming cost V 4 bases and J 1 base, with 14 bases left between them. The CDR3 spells CASSSQGYHNYGYTF. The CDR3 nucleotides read TGTGCCAGCAGCTCACAGGGTTATCATAACTATGGCTACACCTTC.

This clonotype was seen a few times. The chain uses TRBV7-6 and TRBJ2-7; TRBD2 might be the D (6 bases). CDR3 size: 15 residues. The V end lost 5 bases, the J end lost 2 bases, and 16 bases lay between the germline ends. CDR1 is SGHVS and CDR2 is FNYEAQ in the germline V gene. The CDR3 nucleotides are TGTGCCAGCAGCACCGGGGGACTTCTTACCTACGAGCAGTACTTC. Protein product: CASSTGGLLTYEQYF.

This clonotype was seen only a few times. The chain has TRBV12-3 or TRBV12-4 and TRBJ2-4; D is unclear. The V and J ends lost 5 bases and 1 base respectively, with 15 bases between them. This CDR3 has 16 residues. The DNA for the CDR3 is TGTGCCAGCAGTCTCCGGCTGGGGTTTGCCAAAAACATTCAGTACTTC. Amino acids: CASSLRLGFAKNIQYF.

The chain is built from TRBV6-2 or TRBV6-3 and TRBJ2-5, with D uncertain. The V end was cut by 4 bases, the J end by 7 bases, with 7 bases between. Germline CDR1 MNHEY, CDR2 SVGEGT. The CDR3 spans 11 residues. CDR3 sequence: CASSSWRTQYF. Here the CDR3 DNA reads TGTGCCAGCAGTTCTTGGAGGACCCAGTACTTC.

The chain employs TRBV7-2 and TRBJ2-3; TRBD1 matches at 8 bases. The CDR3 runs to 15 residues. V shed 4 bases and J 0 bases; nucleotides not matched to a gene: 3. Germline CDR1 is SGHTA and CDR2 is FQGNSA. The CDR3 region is CASSSGDRSTDTQYF. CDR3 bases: TGTGCCAGCAGCTCGGGGGACAGGAGCACAGATACGCAGTATTTT.

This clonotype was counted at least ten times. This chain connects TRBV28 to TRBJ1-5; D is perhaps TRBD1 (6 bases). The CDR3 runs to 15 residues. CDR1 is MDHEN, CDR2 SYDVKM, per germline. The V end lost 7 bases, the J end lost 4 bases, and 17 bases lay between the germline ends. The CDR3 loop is CASKLGQSLNQPQHF. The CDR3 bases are TGTGCCAGCAAATTAGGACAGTCCCTTAATCAGCCCCAGCATTTT. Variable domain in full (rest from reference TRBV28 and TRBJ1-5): DVKVTQSSRYLVKRTGEKVFLECVQDMDHENMFWYRQDPGLGLRLIYFSYDVKMKEKGDIPEGYSVSREKKERFSLILESASTNQTSMYLCASKLGQSLNQPQHFGDGTRLSIL.

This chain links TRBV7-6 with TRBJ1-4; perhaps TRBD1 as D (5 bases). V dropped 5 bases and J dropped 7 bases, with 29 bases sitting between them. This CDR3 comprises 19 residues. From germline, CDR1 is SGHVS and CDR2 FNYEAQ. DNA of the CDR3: TGTGCCAGCAGCCCTCCCCGGGGGGTGGGGACGCGGGATCCTGAAAAACTGTTTTTT. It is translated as CASSPPRGVGTRDPEKLFF. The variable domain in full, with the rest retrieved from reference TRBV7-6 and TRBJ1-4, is GAGVSQSPRYKVTKRGQDVALRCDPISGHVSLYWYRQALGQGPEFLTYFNYEAQQDKSGLPNDRFSAERPEGSISTLTIQRTEQRDSAMYRCASSPPRGVGTRDPEKLFFGSGTQLSVL.